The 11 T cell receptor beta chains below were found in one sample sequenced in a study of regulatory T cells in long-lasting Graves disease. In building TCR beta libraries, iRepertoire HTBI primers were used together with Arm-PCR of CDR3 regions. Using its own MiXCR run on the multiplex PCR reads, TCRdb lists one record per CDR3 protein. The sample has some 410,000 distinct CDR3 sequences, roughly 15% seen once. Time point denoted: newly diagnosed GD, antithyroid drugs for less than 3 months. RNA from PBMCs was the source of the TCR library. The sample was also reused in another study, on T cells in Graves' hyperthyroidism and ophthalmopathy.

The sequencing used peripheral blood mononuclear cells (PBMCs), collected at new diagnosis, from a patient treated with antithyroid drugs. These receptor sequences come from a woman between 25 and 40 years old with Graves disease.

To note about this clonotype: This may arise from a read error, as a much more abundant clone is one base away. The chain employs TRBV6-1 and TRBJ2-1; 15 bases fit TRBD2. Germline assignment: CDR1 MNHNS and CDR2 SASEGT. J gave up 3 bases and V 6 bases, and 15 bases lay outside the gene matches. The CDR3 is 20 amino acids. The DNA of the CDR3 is TGTGCCAGCAGGGCAGCCTGGACTAGCGGGAGGGTTGGGAACTACAATGAGCAGTTCTTC. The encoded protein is CASRAAWTSGRVGNYNEQFF.

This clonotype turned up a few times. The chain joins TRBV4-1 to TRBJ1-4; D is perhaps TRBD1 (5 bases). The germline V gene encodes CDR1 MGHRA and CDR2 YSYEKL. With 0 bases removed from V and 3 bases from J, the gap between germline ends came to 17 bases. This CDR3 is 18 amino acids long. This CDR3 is CASSQDHGGLGANEKLFF. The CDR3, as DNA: TGCGCCAGCAGCCAAGATCACGGGGGGTTGGGGGCTAATGAAAAACTGTTTTTT.

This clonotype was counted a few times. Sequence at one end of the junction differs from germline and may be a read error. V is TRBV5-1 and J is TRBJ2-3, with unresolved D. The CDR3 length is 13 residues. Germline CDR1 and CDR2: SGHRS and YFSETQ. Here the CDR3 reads CASRIDSTDTQYF. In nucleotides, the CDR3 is TGTGCCAGCCGAATCGATAGCACAGATACGCAGTATTTT.

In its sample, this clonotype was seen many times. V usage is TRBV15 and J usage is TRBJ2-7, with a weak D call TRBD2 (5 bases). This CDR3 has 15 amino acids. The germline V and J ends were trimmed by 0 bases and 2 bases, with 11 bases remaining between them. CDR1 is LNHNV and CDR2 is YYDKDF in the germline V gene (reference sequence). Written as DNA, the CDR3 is TGTGCCACCAGCAGAGATCCAGGAGGTACCTACGAGCAGTACTTC. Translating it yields CATSRDPGGTYEQYF.

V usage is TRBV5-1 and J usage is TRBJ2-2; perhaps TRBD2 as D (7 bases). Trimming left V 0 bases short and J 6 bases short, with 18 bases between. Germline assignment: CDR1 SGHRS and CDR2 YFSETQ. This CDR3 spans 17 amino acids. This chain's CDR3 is CASSLGLAGVEAGELFF. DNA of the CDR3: TGCGCCAGCAGCTTGGGACTAGCAGGGGTTGAGGCCGGGGAGCTGTTTTTT.

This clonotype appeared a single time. The CDR3, as DNA: TGTGCCATCAGGTCGGCTGGGCCCGGATACAATGAGCAGTTCTTC. Translation: CAIRSAGPGYNEQFF. The chain uses TRBV10-3 and TRBJ2-1; unclear D gene. The germline V gene encodes CDR1 ENHRY and CDR2 SYGVKD. Between the trimmed V and J ends, which lost 6 bases and 4 bases, there was a span of 16 bases. This CDR3 comprises 15 residues.

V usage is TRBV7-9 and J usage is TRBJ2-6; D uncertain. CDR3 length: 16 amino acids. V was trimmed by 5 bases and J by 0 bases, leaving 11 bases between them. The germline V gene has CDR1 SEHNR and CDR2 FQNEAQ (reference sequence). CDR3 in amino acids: CASSIKLGSGANVLTF. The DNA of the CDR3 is TGTGCCAGCAGCATTAAATTGGGCTCTGGGGCCAACGTCCTGACTTTC.

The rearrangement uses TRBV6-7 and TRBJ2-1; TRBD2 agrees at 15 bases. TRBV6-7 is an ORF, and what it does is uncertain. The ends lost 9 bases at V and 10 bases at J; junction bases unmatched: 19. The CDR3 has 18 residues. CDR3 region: CARAPPRTSGRALMEQFF. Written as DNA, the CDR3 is TGTGCCAGGGCCCCCCCCCGGACTAGCGGGAGGGCCCTGATGGAGCAGTTCTTC.

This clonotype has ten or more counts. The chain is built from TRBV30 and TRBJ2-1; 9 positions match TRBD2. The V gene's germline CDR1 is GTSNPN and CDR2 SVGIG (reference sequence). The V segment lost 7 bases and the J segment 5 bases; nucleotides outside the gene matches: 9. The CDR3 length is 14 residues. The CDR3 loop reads CASTVAGAHNEQFF. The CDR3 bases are TGTGCCTCCACGGTAGCGGGAGCCCACAATGAGCAGTTCTTC.

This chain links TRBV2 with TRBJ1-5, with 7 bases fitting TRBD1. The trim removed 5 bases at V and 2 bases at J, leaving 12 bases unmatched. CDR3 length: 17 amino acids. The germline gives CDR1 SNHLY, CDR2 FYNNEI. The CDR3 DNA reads TGTGCCAGCAGTTACAGGGGTTTGGGGGCAGGCAATCAGCCCCAGCATTTT. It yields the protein CASSYRGLGAGNQPQHF.

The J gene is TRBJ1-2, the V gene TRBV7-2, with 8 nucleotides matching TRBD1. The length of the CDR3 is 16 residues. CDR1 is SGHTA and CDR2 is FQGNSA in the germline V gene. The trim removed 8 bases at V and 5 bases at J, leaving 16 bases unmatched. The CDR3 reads CASSGGRGPSFYGYTF. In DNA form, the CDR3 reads TGTGCCAGCTCAGGGGGCAGGGGGCCGTCGTTTTATGGCTACACCTTC.